These 11 T cell receptor beta chains came from one sample sequenced in a study of T cells in Graves' hyperthyroidism and ophthalmopathy (dated by TCRdb to about 2019). Libraries were built with multiplex PCR. Sequenced using an Illumina HiSeq 2000. Amplification of TCR beta CDR3 regions was carried out from RNA transcripts. The first round of RT-PCR for the TCR CDR3 was performed with the HTBI primer set and the Qiagen OneStep RT-PCR kit. The public reads were reanalyzed by TCRdb: fastp trimming at Q25, MiXCR alignment, in-frame beta chains only. Rows merge per CDR3 protein into single entries with the most common DNA and genes. The table for this sample lists about 640,000 distinct CDR3 sequences; less than 25% of them were counted only once. Roughly a third of the sample lies in the top ten. The sample comprised blood. The receptors stem from a man aged 30 to 45 with Graves' ophthalmopathy.

The chain couples TRBV5-1 to TRBJ2-5; TRBD2 agrees at 14 bases. Germline values: CDR1 SGHRS, CDR2 YFSETQ. The CDR3 has 17 residues. J was trimmed by 4 bases and V by 0 bases; bases with no gene match: 5. The CDR3 sequence: CASSLGTGLAGVETQYF. CDR3 DNA: TGCGCCAGCAGCTTGGGCACGGGACTAGCGGGAGTAGAGACCCAGTACTTC.

The rearrangement uses TRBV14 and TRBJ2-1, with D tentatively TRBD2 (6 bases). Germline assignment: CDR1 SGHDN and CDR2 FVKESK. V gave up 4 bases and J gave up 4 bases, with 17 bases separating them. The length of the CDR3 is 16 residues. CDR3 sequence (DNA): TGTGCCAGCAGCCCAATGAGTGCGGGGAATTACAATGAGCAGTTCTTC. It specifies CASSPMSAGNYNEQFF.

This clonotype turned up a few times. The V and J genes are TRBV4-1 and TRBJ2-7; 7 nucleotides align to TRBD1. This CDR3 comprises 16 residues. CDR1 is MGHRA and CDR2 is YSYEKL in the germline V gene. V was clipped by 0 bases and J by 3 bases; unmatched bases: 8. CDR3 nucleotides: TGCGCCAGCAGCCAAGATCTAACAGGGGCGGGCTACGAGCAGTACTTC. Protein: CASSQDLTGAGYEQYF.

This clonotype came up many times. The V and J genes are TRBV24-1 and TRBJ2-1; 11 bases map to TRBD2. The length of the CDR3 is 16 residues. CDR1 and CDR2 from the germline V gene are KGHDR and SFDVKD. V was pared by 4 bases and J by 7 bases, with 8 bases of the junction left unmatched. DNA of the CDR3: TGTGCCACCAGTGAAAATAGCGGGAGGGCCGATAATGAGCAGTTCTTC. It codes for CATSENSGRADNEQFF.

This clonotype was detected ten times or more. The chain's CDR3 is CAISESVRDNSPLHF. CDR3 sequence (DNA): TGTGCCATCAGTGAGTCGGTAAGGGATAATTCACCCCTCCACTTT. V usage is TRBV10-3 and J usage is TRBJ1-6; D uncertain. Germline CDR1 ENHRY, CDR2 SYGVKD. Trimming took off 0 bases at V and 5 bases at J, with 8 bases between the two ends. The CDR3 is made up of 15 amino acids.

This clonotype was observed a few times. The rearrangement links TRBV7-2 to TRBJ2-3; 9 positions match TRBD1. With 5 bases clipped from V and 2 bases from J, the junction kept 14 bases outside the gene matches. CDR3 length: 18 residues. Germline CDR1 is SGHTA and CDR2 is FQGNSA. CDR3 nucleotides: TGTGCCAGCAGCGGGACAGGGTATACGGGATTGGACACAGATACGCAGTATTTT. It is translated as CASSGTGYTGLDTDTQYF.

The rearrangement joins TRBV30 to TRBJ2-1; D is unresolved. The ends were cut back, 0 bases at V and 1 base at J, with 10 bases in the middle. Germline V lookup: CDR1 GTSNPN, CDR2 SVGIG (reference sequence). The length of the CDR3 is 15 residues. The CDR3 region is CAWSVGGNSYNEQFF. As DNA, the CDR3 is TGTGCCTGGAGTGTTGGTGGGAATTCCTACAATGAGCAGTTCTTC.

The sample holds a few counts of this clonotype. V gene TRBV5-4 combines with J gene TRBJ2-4, with D perhaps assigned TRBD1 or TRBD2 (5 bases each). The CDR3 consists of 14 residues. From germline, CDR1 is SGHNT and CDR2 YYREEE (reference sequence). V was trimmed by 3 bases and J by 5 bases, leaving 12 bases between them. The CDR3: CASSSRGSENIQYF. As DNA, the CDR3 is TGTGCCAGCAGCTCCCGGGGCAGCGAAAACATTCAGTACTTC.

The chain is built from TRBV4-1 and TRBJ2-1; 7 positions match TRBD2. V shed 1 base, J shed 6 bases, and the junction held 6 bases outside the gene matches. Germline loops: CDR1 MGHRA, CDR2 YSYEKL. CDR3 size: 15 residues. This CDR3 is CASSQGLAVVNEQFF. Written as DNA, the CDR3 is TGCGCCAGCAGCCAAGGGCTAGCGGTAGTCAATGAGCAGTTCTTC.

The chain combines TRBV6-1 with TRBJ2-4; D is unresolved. Per the germline V gene, CDR1 is MNHNS and CDR2 is SASEGT. This CDR3 contains 15 residues. Trimming took 5 bases from V and 7 from J, leaving 18 bases between them. CDR3 residues: CASSPLSRYENIQYF. In nucleotides, the CDR3 is TGTGCCAGCAGTCCTCTTTCTCGGTACGAGAACATTCAGTACTTC.

The chain recombines TRBV30 with TRBJ1-4, with 9 positions matching TRBD1. Germline V gene lookup returns CDR1 GTSNPN and CDR2 SVGIG (reference sequence). The CDR3 sequence is 14 residues long. V shed 1 base, J shed 7 bases, and the junction held 4 bases outside the gene matches. This chain's CDR3 is CAWSAGQGTEKLFF. CDR3 DNA sequence: TGTGCCTGGAGTGCGGGACAGGGAACTGAAAAACTGTTTTTT.